These 25 T cell receptor beta chains were all obtained from the same sample, sequenced in a study of cytomegalovirus exposure and HLA in healthy donors. Primers included in the PCR were 60 Vbeta and 13 Jbeta primers. Measured with immunoSEQ multiplex PCR; TCRdb has only the in-frame clones, and not every one. The sample lists about 140,000 clones, 73% occurring once. Material: PBMCs. The source of these receptors is a human donor in good health.

The CDR3 sequence: CAISAGGSQPQHF. The CDR3 DNA is TGTGCCATCAGTGCGGGGGGCAGTCAGCCCCAGCATTTT. The V and J genes are TRBV10-3 and TRBJ1-5, with a weak D call TRBD1 (6 bases). The CDR3 runs to 13 residues. Trimming left V 4 bases short and J 6 bases short, with 10 bases between. Germline CDR1 ENHRY, CDR2 SYGVKD.

J is TRBJ1-6 and V is TRBV7-9; 12 bases are shared with TRBD1. Germline CDR1 and CDR2: SEHNR and FQNEAQ (reference sequence). Trimming removed 4 bases from V and 7 bases from J; junction bases left unmatched: 8. This CDR3 has 17 amino acids. For the CDR3, the DNA is TGTGCCAGCAGCTCCGGGGGACAGGGGGCGCGAAATTCACCCCTCCACTTT. Its translation is CASSSGGQGARNSPLHF.

The genes are TRBV6-1 and TRBJ2-5; TRBD1 is a possible D gene (7 bases). CDR3 size: 15 residues. V shed 0 bases and J shed 6 bases, with 14 bases lying between them. Germline V gives CDR1 MNHNS, CDR2 SASEGT. CDR3 region: CASSEAQGGGKTQYF. In nucleotides, the CDR3 is TGTGCCAGCAGTGAAGCGCAAGGGGGCGGGAAGACCCAGTACTTC.

J is TRBJ2-5 and V is TRBV11-2; 10 nucleotides agree with TRBD2. Germline CDR1 SGHAT, CDR2 FQNNGV. This CDR3 spans 15 amino acids. With 5 bases clipped from V and 4 bases from J, the junction kept 7 bases outside the gene matches. In nucleotides, the CDR3 is TGTGCCAGCAGCAACCTAGCGGGAGATAGAGAGACCCAGTACTTC. Encoded protein: CASSNLAGDRETQYF.

The rearrangement joins TRBV7-8 to TRBJ2-7; D gene uncertain. CDR1 and CDR2 (germline): SGHVS, FQNEAQ. The germline V and J ends were trimmed by 1 base and 7 bases, with 14 bases remaining between them. The CDR3 sequence is 14 residues long. In DNA form, the CDR3 reads TGTGCCAGCAGCTTAGTATCTAAACCTCGAGAGCAGTACTTC. Translating it yields CASSLVSKPREQYF. Complete variable domain (other parts from reference TRBV7-8 and TRBJ2-7): GAGVSQSPRYKVAKRGQDVALRCDPISGHVSLFWYQQALGQGPEFLTYFQNEAQLDKSGLPSDRFFAERPEGSVSTLKIQRTQQEDSAVYLCASSLVSKPREQYFGPGTRLTVT.

The V gene is TRBV9, the J gene TRBJ1-6; D unresolved. CDR1 is SGDLS, CDR2 YYNGEE, per germline. The CDR3 has 14 amino acids. Trimming left V 2 bases short and J 3 bases short, with 6 bases between. CDR3 sequence: CASSVYSYNSPLHF. CDR3 in DNA: TGTGCCAGCAGCGTGTACAGCTATAATTCACCCCTCCACTTT. Drawing the rest from reference TRBV9 and TRBJ1-6, the complete variable domain is DSGVTQTPKHLITATGQRVTLRCSPRSGDLSVYWYQQSLDQGLQFLIQYYNGEERAKGNILERFSAQQFPDLHSELNLSSLELGDSALYFCASSVYSYNSPLHFGNGTRLTVT.

This clone showed up just a few times. The rearrangement joins TRBV28 to TRBJ1-2, with D possibly TRBD1 on 6 matching bases. The CDR3 has 14 residues. Germline V lookup: CDR1 MDHEN, CDR2 SYDVKM. V lost 1 base and J 4 bases, leaving 10 bases between the germline ends. CDR3 loop: CASSLLSGAYGYTF. CDR3 nucleotides: TGTGCCAGCAGTTTATTGTCAGGGGCCTATGGCTACACCTTC.

V is TRBV9 and J is TRBJ2-1; 9 positions agree with TRBD2. The CDR3 extends over 15 amino acids. The germline CDR1 and CDR2 sequences are SGDLS and YYNGEE. Unmatched junction bases numbered 10, after V lost 3 bases and J lost 9 bases. CDR3 in amino acids: CASSERASGVLEQFF. CDR3 nucleotides: TGTGCCAGCAGCGAACGGGCTAGCGGGGTACTTGAGCAGTTCTTC.

The rearrangement uses TRBV30 and TRBJ2-7; 9 positions match TRBD2. Looked up from germline, CDR1 is GTSNPN and CDR2 is SVGIG (reference sequence). The CDR3 is made up of 14 amino acids. V shed 3 bases and J 1 base; nucleotides not matched to a gene: 4. The CDR3 protein is CAWSVGLASYEQYF. CDR3 sequence (DNA): TGTGCCTGGAGCGTCGGACTAGCGTCCTACGAGCAGTACTTC.

J is TRBJ1-5 and V is TRBV28; D uncertain. This CDR3 has 11 amino acids. V was cut by 6 bases and J by 9 bases, with 9 bases left in between. Germline V lookup: CDR1 MDHEN, CDR2 SYDVKM. The CDR3 region is CASSALWPQHF. As DNA, the CDR3 is TGTGCCAGCAGCGCACTCTGGCCCCAGCATTTT.

The CDR3 is CASSRQVNQPQHF. In DNA form, the CDR3 reads TGTGCCAGCAGCCGACAGGTGAATCAGCCCCAGCATTTT. The rearrangement joins TRBV21-1 to TRBJ1-5; the DNA was not used to check the table's D call, TRBD1. TRBV21-1 corresponds to a pseudogene. The CDR3 consists of 13 residues.

This clone was recorded a few times. The chain couples TRBV4-1 to TRBJ2-1, with TRBD2 identical over 7 bases. Trimming cost V 1 base and J 10 bases; bases outside gene matches: 7. This CDR3 is 14 amino acids long. Germline CDR1 and CDR2: MGHRA and YSYEKL. This CDR3 is CASSQGDYLLEQFF. CDR3 DNA sequence: TGCGCCAGCAGCCAAGGGGACTACCTATTAGAGCAGTTCTTC.

This rearrangement joins TRBV7-9 to TRBJ2-3; 9 bases line up with TRBD2. Per germline, CDR1 SEHNR and CDR2 FQNEAQ (reference sequence). This CDR3 is built from 15 residues. V shed 6 bases and J 4 bases; nucleotides not matched to a gene: 8. The CDR3 protein is CASSYSGSPSDTQYF. CDR3 nucleotide sequence: TGTGCCAGCAGTTATAGCGGGAGTCCCTCAGATACGCAGTATTTT.

CDR3 amino acids: CASSPSGDNEQFF. For the CDR3, the DNA is TGTGCCAGCTCACCTTCCGGAGACAATGAGCAGTTCTTC. This chain uses TRBV18 with TRBJ2-1; D not resolved. Germline V CDR1 and CDR2: KGHSH, LQKENI. The CDR3 is 13 amino acids. V lost 3 bases and J 5 bases, leaving 8 bases between the germline ends.

The chain employs TRBV18 and TRBJ2-1, with 9 nucleotides matching TRBD2. The CDR3 length is 15 residues. CDR1 and CDR2 from the germline V gene are KGHSH and LQKENI. V dropped 4 bases and J dropped 1; count of bases not matched to a gene: 2. The CDR3 DNA reads as TGTGCCAGCTCACTAGGACTAGCGTCCTACAATGAGCAGTTCTTC. Translating gives CASSLGLASYNEQFF.

The count of this clone is one. This chain joins TRBV5-1 and TRBJ2-5, with unresolved D. The CDR3 spans 13 residues. Trimming stripped 1 base from V and 2 bases from J, with 6 bases between. Per germline, CDR1 SGHRS and CDR2 YFSETQ. CDR3 bases: TGCGCCAGCAGCTTGAACAGACAAGAGACCCAGTACTTC. It translates to CASSLNRQETQYF.

The J gene is TRBJ2-7, the V gene TRBV6-1; 10 bases match TRBD1. CDR1 and CDR2 (germline): MNHNS, SASEGT. The CDR3 has 13 residues. The CDR3 protein is CVVTGGEGYEQYF. CDR3 sequence (DNA): TGTGTGGTGACAGGGGGCGAGGGGTACGAGCAGTACTTC.

This sequence joins TRBV27 and TRBJ1-4; no firm D call. The CDR3 loop spans 13 amino acids. Trimming stripped 6 bases from V and 2 bases from J, with 7 bases between. From germline, CDR1 is MNHEY and CDR2 SMNVEV (reference sequence). The CDR3 coding sequence is TGTGCCAGCAGCCTTAGTACTAATGAAAAACTGTTTTTT. This codes for CASSLSTNEKLFF.

The sample holds one count of this clone. The chain is built from TRBV10-1 and TRBJ2-3, with 7 bases identical to TRBD2. The length of the CDR3 is 13 residues. V lost 5 bases and J lost 2; bases outside the gene matches: 1. The V gene's germline CDR1 is WNHNN and CDR2 SYGVQD (reference sequence). This CDR3 is CASSRGDTDTQYF. As DNA, the CDR3 is TGCGCCAGCAGTCGGGGGGACACAGATACGCAGTATTTT.

The chain is built from TRBV5-1 and TRBJ1-2; perhaps TRBD1 as D (6 bases). This CDR3 comprises 13 residues. Germline V gene sequence: CDR1 SGHRS, CDR2 YFSETQ. Trimming shortened V by 0 bases and J by 6 bases, and 9 bases separated the two germline ends. The CDR3 region is CASSLAGDHGYTF. As DNA, the CDR3 is TGCGCCAGCAGCTTGGCAGGGGATCATGGCTACACCTTC. Full variable domain (outside the CDR3, taken from reference TRBV5-1 and TRBJ1-2): KAGVTQTPRYLIKTRGQQVTLSCSPISGHRSVSWYQQTPGQGLQFLFEYFSETQRNKGNFPGRFSGRQFSNSRSEMNVSTLELGDSALYLCASSLAGDHGYTFGSGTRLTVV.

This chain connects TRBV2 to TRBJ2-7, with 9 bases that match TRBD2. V lost 8 bases, J lost 3 bases, and 11 bases stayed unmatched. Germline lookup yields CDR1 SNHLY and CDR2 FYNNEI. The CDR3 sequence is 15 residues long. Written as DNA, the CDR3 is TGTGCCAGCTGGGGAGGGAGTAGCGGGGGCTACGAGCAGTACTTC. Residues: CASWGGSSGGYEQYF.

This rearrangement joins TRBV11-2 to TRBJ1-2, with 7 nucleotides matching TRBD1. Germline CDR1 SGHAT, CDR2 FQNNGV. CDR3 size: 16 residues. The V segment lost 5 bases and the J segment 1 base; nucleotides outside the gene matches: 10. DNA of the CDR3: TGTGCCAGCAGCCCATTACATTGGGACAGTAACTATGGCTACACCTTC. This gives the protein CASSPLHWDSNYGYTF.

The chain joins TRBV30 to TRBJ1-1; 8 positions agree with TRBD1. This CDR3 spans 14 amino acids. After removal of 0 bases from V and 6 bases from J, the junction contained 6 bases not matched to a gene. Per germline, CDR1 GTSNPN and CDR2 SVGIG (reference sequence). The CDR3 protein is CAWSVTGGSAEAFF. The CDR3 DNA reads TGTGCCTGGAGTGTAACAGGGGGGAGCGCTGAAGCTTTCTTT. Full variable domain (missing parts from reference TRBV30 and TRBJ1-1): SQTIHQWPATLVQPVGSPLSLECTVEGTSNPNLYWYRQAAGRGLQLLFYSVGIGQISSEVPQNLSASRPQDRQFILSSKKLLLSDSGFYLCAWSVTGGSAEAFFGQGTRLTVV.

The CDR3 is CAIRGSQETQYF. CDR3 in DNA: TGTGCCATCAGGGGGAGCCAAGAGACCCAGTACTTC. The chain employs TRBV10-3 and TRBJ2-5, with D possibly matching TRBD2 (5 bases). Trimming left V 6 bases short and J 1 base short, with 6 bases between. Germline lookup yields CDR1 ENHRY and CDR2 SYGVKD. This CDR3 has 12 amino acids.

This sequence joins TRBV7-3 and TRBJ2-2, with 7 bases matching TRBD1. CDR1 is SGHTA and CDR2 is FQGTGA in the germline V gene. J lost 5 bases, V lost 4 bases, and 4 bases had no gene match. The CDR3 is made up of 14 amino acids. CDR3 amino acids: CASSSQTGTGELFF. The CDR3 DNA sequence: TGTGCCAGCAGCTCCCAGACAGGGACCGGGGAGCTGTTTTTT.